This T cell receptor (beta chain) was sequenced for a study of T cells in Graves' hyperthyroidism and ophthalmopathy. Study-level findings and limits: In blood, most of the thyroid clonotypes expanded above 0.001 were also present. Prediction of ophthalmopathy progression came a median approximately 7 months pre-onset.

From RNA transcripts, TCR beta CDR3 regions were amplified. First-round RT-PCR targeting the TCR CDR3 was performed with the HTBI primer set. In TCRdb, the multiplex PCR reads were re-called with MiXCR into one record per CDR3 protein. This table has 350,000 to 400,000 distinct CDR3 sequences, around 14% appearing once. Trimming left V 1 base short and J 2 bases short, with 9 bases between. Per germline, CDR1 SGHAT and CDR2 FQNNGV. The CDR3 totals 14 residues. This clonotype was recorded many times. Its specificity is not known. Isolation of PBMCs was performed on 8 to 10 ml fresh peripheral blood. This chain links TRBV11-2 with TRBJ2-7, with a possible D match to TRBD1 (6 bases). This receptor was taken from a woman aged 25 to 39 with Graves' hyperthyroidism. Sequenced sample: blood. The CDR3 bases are TGTGCCAGCAGCTTAGTCGCAGGGGCCTACGAGCAGTACTTC. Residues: CASSLVAGAYEQYF.